This is a list of T cell receptor beta chains from one sample in a study of identifying expanded T cells in peripheral blood. Generated by immunoSEQ multiplex PCR, the TCRdb table keeps only in-frame clones and is missing some. The table records some 95,000 clones, about 90% of them present only once. The sample taken for sequencing was blood. The source is a person aged 18 to 69 in good health. CDR3s include the opening cysteine and the closing phenylalanine or tryptophan. D genes are given only for firm matches. Expanded clones get a size class; other rows say once, few or many, or leave the size out.

J gene	D gene	clone size	V gene	CDR3 DNA	CDR3 protein
TRBJ1-1	NA	NA	TRBV11-2	TGTGCCAGCAGCTGGACCGCTGAAGCTTTCTTT	CASSWTAEAFF
TRBJ1-1	NA	few	TRBV7-2	TGTGCCAGCAGACCCCGGGACCTTCACACTGAAGCTTTCTTT	CASRPRDLHTEAFF
TRBJ1-6	TRBD1	NA	TRBV27	TGTGCCAGCAGTACCAGCCGGGACAGCGGGATCAATTCACCCCTCCACTTT	CASSTSRDSGINSPLHF
TRBJ1-4	NA	NA	TRBV5-1	TGCGCCAGCAGCTTGGCTGCTGGGGGGGGACGAGAAAAACTGTTTTTT	CASSLAAGGGREKLFF
TRBJ1-2	NA	NA	TRBV6-1	TGTGCCAGCAGTGAATACCCACAGGGTGGTGGCTACACCTTC	CASSEYPQGGGYTF
TRBJ2-1	NA	NA	TRBV7-2	TGTGCCAGCAGGGCAAGGGGTTTTTCCTCCTACAATGAGCAGTTCTTC	CASRARGFSSYNEQFF
TRBJ2-1	NA	NA	TRBV5-4	TGTGCCAGCAGCTTAGGAGGGATTGAGCAGTTCTTC	CASSLGGIEQFF
TRBJ2-2	NA	NA	TRBV6-1	TGTGCCAGCAGTGAACAACCAACAACTCCCGGGGAGCTGTTTTTT	CASSEQPTTPGELFF
TRBJ2-7	NA	NA	TRBV7-8	TGTGCCAGCAGCTTAGAAGGGCAGGCCCGCGAGCAGTACTTC	CASSLEGQAREQYF
TRBJ2-2	NA	NA	TRBV4-3	TGCGCCAGCAGCCAAGCCTTAGACGGGGAGCTGTTTTTT	CASSQALDGELFF
TRBJ2-7	TRBD1	NA	TRBV10-2	TGCGCCACCAAGGACAGGGGGTACGAGCAGTACTTC	CATKDRGYEQYF
TRBJ1-4	NA	NA	TRBV7-2	TGTGCCAGCAGCTTACGCCGCCGAGGTGAAAAACTGTTTTTT	CASSLRRRGEKLFF
TRBJ2-3	NA	NA	TRBV7-2	TGTGCCAGCAGCTTAATGCGGGGGCTTTCTAGCACAGATACGCAGTATTTT	CASSLMRGLSSTDTQYF
TRBJ1-2	TRBD1	NA	TRBV27	TGTGCCAGCAGTTCACAGGGGGCGCTTCCTGGCTACACCTTC	CASSSQGALPGYTF
TRBJ2-7	NA	NA	TRBV27	TGTGCCAGCAGTGCAGGGAACGAGCAGTACTTC	CASSAGNEQYF
TRBJ2-2	NA	NA	TRBV6-4	TGTGCCAGCAGTGAATTGGCAGGGTCCGGGGAGCTGTTTTTT	CASSELAGSGELFF
TRBJ2-7	TRBD2	NA	TRBV11-2	TGTGCCAGCAGCTTAAGTCCGTCTAGCGGGGAGTACGAGCAGTACTTC	CASSLSPSSGEYEQYF
TRBJ2-1	NA	few	TRBV7-6	TGTGCCAGCAGCTTACTCCCCCTCAATGAGCAGTTCTTC	CASSLLPLNEQFF
TRBJ1-1	NA	NA	TRBV5-6	TGTGCCAGCAGCTTCCCCGGGGAGGCGGTGAAAGCTTTCTTT	CASSFPGEAVKAFF
TRBJ1-1	TRBD1	once	TRBV29-1	TGCAGCGTTCCAGGACAGGTTATGAACACTGAAGCTTTCTTT	CSVPGQVMNTEAFF
TRBJ1-3	NA	NA	TRBV7-2	TGTGCCAGCAGCTCGAGTCGAGAAGGAAACACCATATATTTT	CASSSSREGNTIYF
TRBJ2-5	NA	NA	TRBV9	TGTGCCAGCAGCGGGACAAGCGGGCTTCAAGAGACCCAGTACTTC	CASSGTSGLQETQYF
TRBJ2-3	TRBD2	once	TRBV7-9	TGTGCCAGCGGGGGGGAAGACTGGCTCGGGTCTACGCAGTATTTT	CASGGEDWLGSTQYF
TRBJ2-7	NA	many	TRBV5-4	TGTGCCAGCAGCCCTCTGCAAGGGATGTACGAGCAGTACTTC	CASSPLQGMYEQYF
TRBJ1-5	NA	NA	TRBV6-5	TGTGCCAGCAGTTCAGGGATAGGGGCCCAGCCCCAGCATTTT	CASSSGIGAQPQHF
TRBJ1-2	NA	NA	TRBV25-1	TGTGCCAGCAGTGGGTTCTCGACACTTGCTATGGGCTACACCTTC	CASSGFSTLAMGYTF
TRBJ1-6	NA	NA	TRBV9	TGTGCCAGCAGCGTAGGGGCAGGGCAATTTTCACCCCTCCACTTT	CASSVGAGQFSPLHF
TRBJ2-1	NA	NA	TRBV19	TGTGCCAGTAGTATAGATTTAAGGCAGGGGTGTAATGAGCAGTTCTTC	CASSIDLRQGCNEQFF
TRBJ2-7	NA	NA	TRBV11-2	TGTGCCAGCAGCTCCGGGGGCTACGAGCAGTACTTC	CASSSGGYEQYF
TRBJ1-6	NA	NA	TRBV18	TGTGCCAGCTCACCACAGGGTGACAATTCACCCCTCCACTTT	CASSPQGDNSPLHF
TRBJ2-6	NA	NA	TRBV19	TGTGCCAGCAACCTACAGGGTATCGGGGCCAACGTCCTGACTTTC	CASNLQGIGANVLTF
TRBJ2-7	NA	once	TRBV5-1	TGCGCCAGCAGCTCGGACGTAACCTACGAGCAGTACTTC	CASSSDVTYEQYF
TRBJ1-5	TRBD1	NA	TRBV6-5	TGTGCCAGCAGTTCCGGAGGGACAGCCAATCAGCCCCAGCATTTT	CASSSGGTANQPQHF
TRBJ1-3	TRBD1	NA	TRBV7-6	TGTGCCAGCAGCTTAGGGTTCGTTGGACAGGGAAGAAACACCATATATTTT	CASSLGFVGQGRNTIYF
TRBJ2-7	TRBD1	NA	TRBV7-3	TGTGCCAGCAGCCCCGGGACAGGGGGATACGAGCAGTACTTC	CASSPGTGGYEQYF
TRBJ1-1	NA	NA	TRBV20-1	TGCAGTGCCCAACAGGGCACTGAAGCTTTCTTT	CSAQQGTEAFF
TRBJ1-4	NA	few	TRBV4-3	TGCGCCAGCAGCCAAGGAATCCGTGAAAAACTGTTTTTT	CASSQGIREKLFF
TRBJ1-1	NA	NA	TRBV30	TGTGCCTGGAGTGTACGAGGGGTGCTGAACACTGAAGCTTTCTTT	CAWSVRGVLNTEAFF
TRBJ2-3	TRBD2	NA	TRBV2	TGTGCCAGCACCACTAGCGGGGGGATTGGAGATACGCAGTATTTT	CASTTSGGIGDTQYF
TRBJ1-1	NA	NA	TRBV5-1	TGCGCCAGCAGCTTGGATTGGAGTTATGTTACTGAAGCTTTCTTT	CASSLDWSYVTEAFF
TRBJ1-1	NA	once	TRBV10-3	TGTGCCATCAGTGAGGCAGGGGATTCCTCTGAAGCTTTCTTT	CAISEAGDSSEAFF
TRBJ2-5	NA	NA	TRBV7-9	TGTGCCAGCAGCCTAGGGGGGTTGGAGACCCAGTACTTC	CASSLGGLETQYF
TRBJ1-2	NA	NA	TRBV15	TGTGCCACCAGCAGCGGACAGAAATATGGCTACACCTTC	CATSSGQKYGYTF
TRBJ1-1	TRBD1	NA	TRBV13	TGTGCCAGCAGCTTAAGCCGGGACAGGAACACTGAAGCTTTCTTT	CASSLSRDRNTEAFF
TRBJ2-3	NA	NA	TRBV5-4	TGTGCCAGCAGCTTAGCGGGCACAGATACGCAGTATTTT	CASSLAGTDTQYF
TRBJ1-2	TRBD1	NA	TRBV6-4	TGTGCCAGCAGTGAGAGGACAGGGGTGTCTGGCTACACCTTC	CASSERTGVSGYTF
TRBJ2-5	NA	once	TRBV5-1	TGCGCCAGCAGCTTGGCCGGCAGGGTCTTCCAAGAGACCCAGTACTTC	CASSLAGRVFQETQYF
TRBJ1-4	TRBD1	many	TRBV5-1	TGCGCCAGCAGCATGGGGACAGGGAACGAAAAACTGTTTTTT	CASSMGTGNEKLFF
TRBJ2-3	NA	NA	TRBV2	TGTGCCAGCAGGGAACTAGCTGCAGATACGCAGTATTTT	CASRELAADTQYF
TRBJ1-6	NA	NA	TRBV27	TGTGCCAGCAGAGGATTTGTAGTTGGTAATTCACCCCTCCACTTT	CASRGFVVGNSPLHF
TRBJ2-7	TRBD1	NA	TRBV19	TGTGCCAGTAGTGGACAGGGGGCGTCCGAGCAGTACTTC	CASSGQGASEQYF
TRBJ1-1	NA	once	TRBV6-5	TGTGCCAGCAGTTACGAGGGTCGGAGGAACACTGAAGCTTTCTTT	CASSYEGRRNTEAFF
TRBJ1-2	NA	NA	TRBV27	TGTGCCAGCAGAGTCCCAGGCGCGGCCTATGGCTACACCTTC	CASRVPGAAYGYTF
TRBJ1-1	NA	NA	TRBV5-4	TGTGCCAGCAGCTTGCAGGGCGTTTTCACTGAAGCTTTCTTT	CASSLQGVFTEAFF
TRBJ2-7	TRBD2	NA	TRBV4-3	TGCGCCAGCAGCCAAGGTACTGGGGGGGGGAACTACGAGCAGTACTTC	CASSQGTGGGNYEQYF